The entry below gives a single T cell receptor beta chain sequence along with its context. This record belongs to a study of blood T cell repertoires in COVID-19. Background on the study: From the United States, Italy and Spain came samples of acute and convalescent COVID-19. Sources were T cells, B-cell-depleted T cells, or PBMCs; the material itself was cDNA or gDNA.

CDR1 LGHNA and CDR2 YSLEER come from the germline V gene. V lost 1 base and J lost 5, with 17 bases in between. There are 16 residues in the CDR3. Per the authors' pipeline: Nucleated cell number was recorded as an estimate derived from reference gene primer amplification. Clones were read by immunoSEQ multiplex PCR, and TCRdb kept only the in-frame ones, dropping some. Clone size and V and J calls were adopted from that table, with D and trimming inferred from the DNA. The repertoire holds a few hundred thousand clones, with about 91% as singletons. The receptor was derived from a woman aged 25 to 39 who had recovered from COVID-19. Sample: peripheral blood. This chain connects TRBV4-3 to TRBJ1-2; D is unresolved. For the CDR3, the DNA is TGCGCCAGCAGCCAAGGAGCTGACGGACTGATTTATGGCTACACCTTC. Translation: CASSQGADGLIYGYTF.